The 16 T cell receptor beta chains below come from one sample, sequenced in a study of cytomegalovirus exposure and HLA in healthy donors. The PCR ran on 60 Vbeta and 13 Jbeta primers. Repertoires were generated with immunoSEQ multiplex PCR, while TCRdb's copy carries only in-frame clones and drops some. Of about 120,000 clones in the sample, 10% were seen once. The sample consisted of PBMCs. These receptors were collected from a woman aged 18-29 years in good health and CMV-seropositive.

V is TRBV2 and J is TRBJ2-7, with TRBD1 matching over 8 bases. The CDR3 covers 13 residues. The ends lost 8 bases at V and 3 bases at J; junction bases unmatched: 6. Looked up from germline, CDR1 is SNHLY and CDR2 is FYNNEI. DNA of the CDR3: TGTGCCAGCGTGGGACAGGCAGTCTACGAGCAGTACTTC. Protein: CASVGQAVYEQYF.

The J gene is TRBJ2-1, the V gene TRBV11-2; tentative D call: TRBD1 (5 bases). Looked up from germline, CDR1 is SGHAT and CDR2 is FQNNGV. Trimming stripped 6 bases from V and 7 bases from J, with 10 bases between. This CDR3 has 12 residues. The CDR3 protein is CASRKKGNEQFF. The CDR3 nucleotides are TGTGCCAGCAGGAAGAAGGGGAATGAGCAGTTCTTC.

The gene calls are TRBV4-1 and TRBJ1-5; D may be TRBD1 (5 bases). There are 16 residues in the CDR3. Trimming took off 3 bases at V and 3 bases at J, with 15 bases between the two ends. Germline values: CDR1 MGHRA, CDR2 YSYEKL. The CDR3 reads CASSQESGHPNQPQHF. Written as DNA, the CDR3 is TGCGCCAGCAGCCAGGAATCAGGGCACCCCAATCAGCCCCAGCATTTT.

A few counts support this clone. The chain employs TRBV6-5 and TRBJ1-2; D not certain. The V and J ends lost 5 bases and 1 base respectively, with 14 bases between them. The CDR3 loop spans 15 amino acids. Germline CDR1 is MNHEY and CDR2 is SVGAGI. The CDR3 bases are TGTGCCAGCAGTCCAGCAGGAGGACTTAACTATGGCTACACCTTC. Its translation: CASSPAGGLNYGYTF.

The CDR3 loop is CAIQAGGAKNIQYF. The CDR3 nucleotides are TGTGCCATTCAAGCCGGGGGGGCCAAAAACATTCAGTACTTC. This chain joins TRBV6-1 and TRBJ2-4; TRBD2 aligns across 7 bases. CDR1 MNHNS and CDR2 SASEGT come from the germline V gene. The CDR3 runs 14 residues. V was clipped by 10 bases and J by 1 base; unmatched bases: 7.

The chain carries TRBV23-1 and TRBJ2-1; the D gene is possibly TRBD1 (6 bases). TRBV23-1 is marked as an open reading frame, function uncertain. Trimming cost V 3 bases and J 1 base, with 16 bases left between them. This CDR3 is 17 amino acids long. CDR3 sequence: CASSHSTGPSSYNEQFF. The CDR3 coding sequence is TGCGCCAGCAGTCACTCTACAGGGCCCAGTTCCTACAATGAGCAGTTCTTC.

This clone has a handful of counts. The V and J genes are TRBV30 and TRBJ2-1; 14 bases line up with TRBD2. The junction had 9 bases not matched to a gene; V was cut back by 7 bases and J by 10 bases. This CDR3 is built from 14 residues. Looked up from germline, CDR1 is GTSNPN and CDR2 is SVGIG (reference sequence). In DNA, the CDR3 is TGTGCCTTAACCGGGACTAGCGGGAGAGGGGAGCAGTTCTTC. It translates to CALTGTSGRGEQFF.

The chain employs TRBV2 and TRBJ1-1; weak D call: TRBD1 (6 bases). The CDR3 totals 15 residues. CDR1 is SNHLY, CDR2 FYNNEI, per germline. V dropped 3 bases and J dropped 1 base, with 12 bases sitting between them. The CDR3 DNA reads TGTGCCAGCAGTGACCCTAAGGGGGAGAACACTGAAGCTTTCTTT. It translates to CASSDPKGENTEAFF. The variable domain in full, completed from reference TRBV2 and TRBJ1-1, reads EPEVTQTPSHQVTQMGQEVILRCVPISNHLYFYWYRQILGQKVEFLVSFYNNEISEKSEIFDDQFSVERPDGSNFTLKIRSTKLEDSAMYFCASSDPKGENTEAFFGQGTRLTVV.

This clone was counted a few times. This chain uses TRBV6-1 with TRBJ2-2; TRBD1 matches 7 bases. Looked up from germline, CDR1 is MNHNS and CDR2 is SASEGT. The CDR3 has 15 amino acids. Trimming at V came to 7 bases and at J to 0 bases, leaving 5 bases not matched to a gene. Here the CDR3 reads CASILDRANTGELFF. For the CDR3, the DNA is TGTGCCAGCATCCTCGACAGGGCGAACACCGGGGAGCTGTTTTTT.

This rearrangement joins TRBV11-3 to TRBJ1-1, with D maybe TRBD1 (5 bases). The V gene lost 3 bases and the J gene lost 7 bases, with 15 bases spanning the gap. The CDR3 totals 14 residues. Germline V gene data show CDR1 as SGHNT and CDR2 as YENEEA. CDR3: CASSFLQGSVEAFF. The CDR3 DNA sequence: TGTGCCAGCAGCTTTCTCCAGGGTTCGGTTGAAGCTTTCTTT.

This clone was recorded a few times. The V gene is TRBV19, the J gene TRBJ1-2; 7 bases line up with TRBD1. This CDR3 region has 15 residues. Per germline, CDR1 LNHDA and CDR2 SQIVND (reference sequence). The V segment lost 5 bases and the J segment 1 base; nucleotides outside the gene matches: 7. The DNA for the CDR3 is TGTGCCAGTAGTCCTCGGGACAGATTTAACTATGGCTACACCTTC. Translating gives CASSPRDRFNYGYTF.

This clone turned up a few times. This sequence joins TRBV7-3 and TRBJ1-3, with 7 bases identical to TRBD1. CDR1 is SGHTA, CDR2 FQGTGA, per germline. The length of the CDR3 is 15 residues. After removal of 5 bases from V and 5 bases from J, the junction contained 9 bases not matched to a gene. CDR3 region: CASSNAGQVRNTIYF. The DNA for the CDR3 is TGTGCCAGCAGCAACGCCGGACAGGTAAGAAACACCATATATTTT. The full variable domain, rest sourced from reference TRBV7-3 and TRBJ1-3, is GAGVSQTPSNKVTEKGKYVELRCDPISGHTALYWYRQSLGQGPEFLIYFQGTGAADDSGLPNDRFFAVRPEGSVSTLKIQRTERGDSAVYLCASSNAGQVRNTIYFGEGSWLTVV.

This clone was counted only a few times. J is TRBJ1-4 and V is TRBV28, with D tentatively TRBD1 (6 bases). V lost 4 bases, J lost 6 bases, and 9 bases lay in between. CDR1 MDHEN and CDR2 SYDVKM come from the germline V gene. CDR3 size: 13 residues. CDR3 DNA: TGTGCCAGCAGTTATGCAGGGGATGAAAAACTGTTTTTT. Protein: CASSYAGDEKLFF. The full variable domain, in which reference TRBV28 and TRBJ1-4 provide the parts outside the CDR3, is DVKVTQSSRYLVKRTGEKVFLECVQDMDHENMFWYRQDPGLGLRLIYFSYDVKMKEKGDIPEGYSVSREKKERFSLILESASTNQTSMYLCASSYAGDEKLFFGSGTQLSVL.

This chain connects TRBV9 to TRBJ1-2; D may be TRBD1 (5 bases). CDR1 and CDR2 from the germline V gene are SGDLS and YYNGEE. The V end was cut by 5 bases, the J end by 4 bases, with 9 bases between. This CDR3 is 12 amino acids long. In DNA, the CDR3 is TGTGCCAGCAGAGGGGTCTCCTATGGCTACACCTTC. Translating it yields CASRGVSYGYTF.

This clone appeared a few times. The CDR3 sequence: CASSLTPNTEAFF. The CDR3, as DNA: TGTGCCAGCAGCTTAACACCGAACACTGAAGCTTTCTTT. The chain links TRBV11-3 to TRBJ1-1; D remains unclear. The V end was cut by 2 bases, the J end by 1 base, with 5 bases between. The CDR3 runs to 13 residues. Per germline, CDR1 SGHNT and CDR2 YENEEA.

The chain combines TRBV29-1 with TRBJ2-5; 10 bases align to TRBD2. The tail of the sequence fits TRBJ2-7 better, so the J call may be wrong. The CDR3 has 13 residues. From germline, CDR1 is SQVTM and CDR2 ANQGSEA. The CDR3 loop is CSVVGLAGVEQYF. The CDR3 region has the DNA TGCAGCGTTGTCGGCCTAGCGGGAGTCGAGCAGTACTTC.